Listed below are T cell receptor beta chains from one sample, sequenced in a study of response to subunit inactivated influenza vaccine. TCRdb fed the RT-PCR reads into MiXCR, producing one record per CDR3 protein. The table lists some 570,000 distinct CDR3 sequences, approximately 10% of them singletons, with about 11% in the top ten. These same data were also listed under a study on T cells expressing NK-cell markers.

The starting material was PBMCs from blood, obtained on the day of vaccination. These receptor sequences come from a man between 50 and 59 years old who received an inactivated influenza vaccine. Both conserved end residues are part of each CDR3. D genes are given only for firm matches. Clone size is shown for a subset of rows, as once, few, many or a class of expanded clone.

J: TRBJ1-5
V: TRBV7-2
D: TRBD1
size: .
CDR3: CASSEDRGNQPQHF
DNA: TGTGCCAGCAGCGAAGACAGGGGGAATCAGCCCCAGCATTTT

J: TRBJ1-2
V: TRBV6-1
D: .
size: .
CDR3: CASTPGAVSRGYTF
DNA: TGTGCCAGCACTCCTGGGGCCGTTTCGAGGGGCTACACCTTC

J: TRBJ1-5
V: TRBV5-1
D: .
size: few
CDR3: CASSLGSSNQPQHF
DNA: TGCGCCAGCAGCTTGGGTTCAAGCAATCAGCCCCAGCATTTT

J: TRBJ2-3
V: TRBV9
D: .
size: .
CDR3: CASSVEGPTDTQYF
DNA: TGTGCCAGCAGCGTAGAAGGGCCCACAGATACGCAGTATTTT

J: TRBJ2-2
V: TRBV21-1
D: .
size: few
CDR3: CASSLWDLLRSTRNTGELFF
DNA: TGTGCCAGCAGCCTATGGGACCTTCTTCGATCTACCAGGAACACCGGGGAGCTGTTTTTT

J: TRBJ2-5
V: TRBV28
D: TRBD1
size: few
CDR3: CASSPASGTGDGTQYF
DNA: TGTGCCAGCAGTCCGGCCTCCGGGACAGGGGATGGGACCCAGTACTTC

J: TRBJ2-2
V: TRBV3-1
D: TRBD2
size: few
CDR3: CASSQGAGGRTGELFF
DNA: TGTGCCAGCAGCCAAGGGGCGGGGGGCCGCACCGGGGAGCTGTTTTTT

J: TRBJ1-2
V: TRBV16
D: TRBD1
size: .
CDR3: CASSQGTGRNYGYTF
DNA: TGTGCCAGCAGCCAAGGGACAGGACGTAACTATGGCTACACCTTC

J: TRBJ2-1
V: TRBV14
D: .
size: many
CDR3: CASSQVWAGRYNEQFF
DNA: TGTGCCAGCAGCCAAGTGTGGGCGGGGAGGTACAATGAGCAGTTCTTC

J: TRBJ2-1
V: TRBV12-3/TRBV12-4
D: .
size: .
CDR3: CASSPGGRTLKDYNEQFF
DNA: TGTGCCAGCAGTCCCGGAGGACGGACACTGAAGGACTACAATGAGCAGTTCTTC